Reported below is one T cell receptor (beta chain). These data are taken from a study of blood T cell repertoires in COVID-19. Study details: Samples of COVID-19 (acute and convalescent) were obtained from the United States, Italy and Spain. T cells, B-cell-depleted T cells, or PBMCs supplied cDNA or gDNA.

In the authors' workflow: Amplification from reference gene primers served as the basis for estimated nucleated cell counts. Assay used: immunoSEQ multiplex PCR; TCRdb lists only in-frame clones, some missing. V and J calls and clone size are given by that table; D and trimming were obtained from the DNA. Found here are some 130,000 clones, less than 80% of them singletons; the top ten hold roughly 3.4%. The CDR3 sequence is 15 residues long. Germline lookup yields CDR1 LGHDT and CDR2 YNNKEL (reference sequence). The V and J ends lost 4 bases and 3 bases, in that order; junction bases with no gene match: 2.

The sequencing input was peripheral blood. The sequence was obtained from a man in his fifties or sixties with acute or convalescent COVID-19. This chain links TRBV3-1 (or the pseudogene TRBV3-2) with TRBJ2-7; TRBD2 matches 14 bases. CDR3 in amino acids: CASSLGTSGGYEQYF. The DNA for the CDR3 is TGTGCCAGCAGCCTAGGGACTAGCGGGGGCTACGAGCAGTACTTC.